This T cell receptor (beta chain) was documented in a study of blood T cell repertoires in COVID-19. As handled by the study authors: Estimation of nucleated cell counts relied on the amplification of reference gene primers. Sequenced by immunoSEQ multiplex PCR; TCRdb stores in-frame clones only, minus some. Clonal size and the V and J genes are those of that table, whereas D and trimming came from the DNA. This sample has about 130,000 clones, with roughly 89% found just once. Sequencing was performed on peripheral blood. This TCR was recovered from a man aged 50-60 years with active or convalescent COVID-19.

The DNA of the CDR3 is TGCAGCGTTGAAGAGTTAGGGGGCCCCTCCTACGAGCAGTACTTC. Protein: CSVEELGGPSYEQYF. The chain has TRBV29-1 and TRBJ2-7, with 7 nucleotides matching TRBD1. Trimming removed 0 bases from V and 0 bases from J; junction bases left unmatched: 5. The germline V gene has CDR1 SQVTM and CDR2 ANQGSEA. This CDR3 is built from 15 residues.